The 13 T cell receptor beta chains in this list originate from one sample, sequenced in a study of blood T cells in healthy people across ages. Combining a sample-barcoded 5' primer with a J-beta primer mix, a second PCR ran for 7 to 11 cycles. TCRdb reanalysed the 5' RACE reads using MiXCR and keeps one entry per CDR3 protein. Of roughly 900,000 distinct CDR3 sequences listed, 45% to 50% are singletons. Sequencing used blood. These receptors all stem from a man in his thirties or forties in good health.

This clonotype occurred a few times. Here the CDR3 DNA reads TGTGCCAGCAGCCCCCTAGGGGCGGCCAGCTATGGCTACACCTTC. It translates to CASSPLGAASYGYTF. V and J are TRBV4-2 and TRBJ1-2; D perhaps matches TRBD1 (5 bases). CDR3 length equals 15 residues. Germline V gives CDR1 LGHNA, CDR2 YNFKEQ. Trimming stripped 4 bases from V and 4 bases from J, with 16 bases between.

The rearrangement uses TRBV15 and TRBJ2-3, with TRBD2 matching 13 bases. The germline CDR1 and CDR2 sequences are LNHNV and YYDKDF (reference sequence). This CDR3 has 17 residues. The junction had 5 bases not matched to a gene; V was cut back by 2 bases and J by 3 bases. This CDR3 reads CATSRYTSGGATDTQYF. The DNA of the CDR3 is TGTGCCACCAGCAGATATACTAGCGGGGGGGCGACAGATACGCAGTATTTT.

This clonotype occurred a few times. V is TRBV6-2 or TRBV6-3 and J is TRBJ2-7; D gene ambiguous. CDR1 is MNHEY, CDR2 SVGEGT, per germline. The CDR3 has 16 residues. V was pared by 0 bases and J by 2 bases, with 14 bases between. The CDR3 loop is CASSYSGQNPTYEQYF. Here the CDR3 DNA reads TGTGCCAGCAGTTACTCTGGGCAGAATCCAACCTACGAGCAGTACTTC.

V and J are TRBV27 and TRBJ1-2; a possible D gene is TRBD1 (6 bases). This CDR3 is 14 amino acids long. Between the trimmed V and J ends, which lost 0 bases and 8 bases, there was a span of 13 bases. Germline V CDR1 and CDR2: MNHEY, SMNVEV (reference sequence). The CDR3 bases are TGTGCCAGCAGTTTATCGAACAGGGTCGACGGCTACACCTTC. Translation: CASSLSNRVDGYTF.

This clonotype was observed a handful of times. V and J are TRBV5-5 and TRBJ2-7, with 7 bases lining up with TRBD1. V lost 5 bases and J lost 3; bases outside the gene matches: 11. CDR1 is SGHKS and CDR2 is YYEKEE in the germline V gene (reference sequence). This CDR3 has 15 amino acids. The CDR3 region is CASSTETGSFYEQYF. The CDR3 bases are TGTGCCAGCAGTACTGAGACAGGGAGTTTCTACGAGCAGTACTTC. The full variable domain, rest sourced from reference TRBV5-5 and TRBJ2-7, is DAGVTQSPTHLIKTRGQQVTLRCSPISGHKSVSWYQQVLGQGPQFIFQYYEKEERGRGNFPDRFSARQFPNYSSELNVNALLLGDSALYLCASSTETGSFYEQYFGPGTRLTVT.

The rearrangement links TRBV20-1 to TRBJ2-5; TRBD2 agrees at 11 bases. Germline-derived CDR1 and CDR2 are DFQATT and SNEGSKA (reference sequence). The CDR3 consists of 14 residues. Trimming removed 4 bases from V and 2 bases from J; junction bases left unmatched: 3. Written as DNA, the CDR3 is TGCAGTGCTACAAGACTAGCGGGGCAAGAGACCCAGTACTTC. It is translated as CSATRLAGQETQYF.

Only a few counts were recorded for this clonotype. The chain is built from TRBV3-1 and TRBJ2-3; the D is unclear. Trimming took 1 base from V and 6 from J, leaving 11 bases between them. The germline gives CDR1 LGHDT, CDR2 YNNKEL (reference sequence). CDR3 size: 14 residues. Here the CDR3 reads CASSQARLDDTQYF. CDR3 nucleotide sequence: TGTGCCAGCAGCCAAGCCCGACTCGACGATACGCAGTATTTT.

This chain links TRBV12-3 or TRBV12-4 with TRBJ2-4; TRBD1 matches at 7 bases. The V and J ends lost 6 bases and 10 bases, in that order; junction bases with no gene match: 3. The CDR3 length is 11 residues. DNA for the CDR3: TGTGCCAGCAGCCCGGACAGGATTCAGTACTTC. Amino acid sequence: CASSPDRIQYF.

This sequence joins TRBV5-5 and TRBJ1-1, with 8 nucleotides matching TRBD1. The CDR3 is made up of 15 amino acids. Per germline, CDR1 SGHKS and CDR2 YYEKEE (reference sequence). Losses at the gene ends were 1 base for V and 5 bases for J; bases not matched to a gene: 7. Here the CDR3 DNA reads TGTGCCAGCAGCTTGACAGGGGGGATAAAGACTGAAGCTTTCTTT. Its translation: CASSLTGGIKTEAFF.

In this sample, this clonotype turned up a few times. The chain links TRBV7-2 to TRBJ2-3; 9 nucleotides match TRBD1. The CDR3 totals 14 residues. The ends lost 8 bases at V and 2 bases at J; junction bases unmatched: 5. Germline values: CDR1 SGHTA, CDR2 FQGNSA. The CDR3 bases are TGTGCCAGCTGCGACAGGGGGGTCACAGATACGCAGTATTTT. Translating it yields CASCDRGVTDTQYF. Based on the CDR3 plus reference TRBV7-2 and TRBJ2-3, the full variable domain is GAGVSQSPSNKVTEKGKDVELRCDPISGHTALYWYRQSLGQGLEFLIYFQGNSAPDKSGLPSDRFSAERTGGSVSTLTIQRTQQEDSAVYLCASCDRGVTDTQYFGPGTRLTVL.

The V gene is TRBV19, the J gene TRBJ2-7, with 8 nucleotides matching TRBD2. The CDR3 is made up of 15 amino acids. Trimming removed 3 bases from V and 2 bases from J; junction bases left unmatched: 6. Per germline, CDR1 LNHDA and CDR2 SQIVND (reference sequence). The CDR3 sequence is CASSISSGKTYEQYF. The DNA of the CDR3 is TGTGCCAGTAGTATTAGTAGCGGGAAGACCTACGAGCAGTACTTC.

This clonotype was found many times. The rearrangement uses TRBV27 and TRBJ1-4; D ambiguous. This CDR3 has 14 amino acids. Trimming took off 6 bases at V and 0 bases at J, with 8 bases between the two ends. CDR1 and CDR2 (germline): MNHEY, SMNVEV (reference sequence). The CDR3 protein is CASSLRATNEKLFF. CDR3 nucleotides: TGTGCCAGCAGCTTAAGAGCAACTAATGAAAAACTGTTTTTT.

The chain joins TRBV3-1 to TRBJ2-1; TRBD2 aligns across 14 bases. Unmatched junction bases numbered 4, after V lost 4 bases and J lost 8 bases. The CDR3 has 15 residues. Per the germline V gene, CDR1 is LGHDT and CDR2 is YNNKEL (reference sequence). CDR3: CASSPTSGGVDEQFF. CDR3 nucleotides: TGTGCCAGCAGCCCGACTAGCGGGGGGGTGGATGAGCAGTTCTTC.